One sample yielded the 2 T cell receptor beta chains listed below, sequenced in a study of T cell repertoires in cytomegalovirus infection. These TCRs are of unknown antigen specificity. TCRdb re-derived calls from the reads in MiXCR, one entry per CDR3 protein. The sample contains approximately 770,000 distinct CDR3 sequences, almost 30% of which appear only once. The starting material was cultured CD8+ T cells from PBMCs, obtained from culture after CMV antigen stimulation. The receptors come from a human donor in good health (CMV status not recorded). Some clones in this sample may be carry-over from other donors' samples.

The rearrangement links TRBV7-6 to TRBJ2-2; TRBD1 matches 7 bases. The CDR3 contains 17 residues. V lost 4 bases and J lost 4; bases outside the gene matches: 12. Germline loops: CDR1 SGHVS, CDR2 FNYEAQ. The CDR3 spells CASSSGQLFAGTGELFF. CDR3 nucleotide sequence: TGTGCCAGCAGCTCGGGACAGCTTTTTGCGGGCACCGGGGAGCTGTTTTTT. Together with reference TRBV7-6 and TRBJ2-2, the CDR3 gives the full variable domain: GAGVSQSPRYKVTKRGQDVALRCDPISGHVSLYWYRQALGQGPEFLTYFNYEAQQDKSGLPNDRFSAERPEGSISTLTIQRTEQRDSAMYRCASSSGQLFAGTGELFFGEGSRLTVL.

This clonotype was detected many times. V is TRBV12-3 or TRBV12-4 and J is TRBJ1-1; no clear D gene. Trimming stripped 5 bases from V and 8 bases from J, with 12 bases between. The CDR3 extends over 12 amino acids. Here the CDR3 reads CASSPGPTEAFF. The CDR3 bases are TGTGCCAGCAGTCCCGGGCCGACCGAAGCTTTCTTT.